This TCR beta chain was observed in a study of CD8 T cells in acute hepatitis C reinfection (dated by TCRdb to the early 2020s). Broadly, across the study: The TCRbeta repertoire of CD8+ T cells specific for the HCV NS3-1073 epitope was profiled during acute infection and after viral clearance. A handful of spontaneous resolvers contributed paired acute and follow-up samples.

What the authors observed across the whole study: The NS3-1073 specific repertoires were highly diverse, and diversity did not differ significantly among acute resolver, follow-up resolver and acute chronic samples. Follow-up repertoires were not available for chronically infected subjects, because NS3-1073 specific cells were too rare to be sorted. Approximately twelve public clonotypes were identified irrespective of outcome, and one of the public clonotypes used V04-02/J02-02. All groups preferentially used the TRBV04 and TRBV06 gene families, and overrepresentation in the naive pool did not explain this preferential usage. Because bulk sequencing covered only the TCRbeta chain, the alphabeta pairing of the public clonotypes could not be determined. Few CDR3 sequences were shared with other epitopes, and differences in sequencing approaches may have limited exact matching.

The sample's time point label, decoded: naive CD8 control sorted from an acute-time-point sample. Enrolled in the Montreal Hepatitis C Cohort (HEPCO) in Canada, the donors were people who inject drugs, and these donors were followed every 3 months. Acute primary HCV infection was defined as a positive HCV RNA or antibody test that came after a negative test within the prior 24 weeks. Surface staining used CD3, CD8 and CD45RO antibodies, with an aqua fixable dye to exclude dead cells. Fewer than ten spontaneous resolvers, defined by HCV RNA clearance within 24 weeks, were included in the cohort. Frozen stocks of peripheral blood mononuclear cells were first thawed, after which negative isolation of CD8+ T cells was carried out using the MACS CD8+ T cell Isolation Kit. A BD FACSAria II cell sorter was used for cell sorting. According to the germline V gene (reference sequence), CDR1 reads LNHDA and CDR2 reads SQIVND. V is clipped by 10 bases and J by 3 bases, and the sequence between their germline boundaries is 13 bases long. The CDR3 has 13 amino acids, counting the end cysteine and phenylalanine. The kept DNA is CDR3 alone, 39 bases in frame from the first base.

The FACS-sorted cells had their genomic DNA extracted, and the commercial immunoSEQ service was used to sequence the TCRbeta chains. Per the authors' processing: The repertoire data were analyzed using ImmunoSEQ Analyzer software v3.0 and R v3.5.1. Sequences containing stop codons or out-of-frame rearrangements were removed, so only productive rearrangements were analyzed. Simpson diversity, Shannon entropy, CDR3 length and nucleotide addition metrics were obtained from the sequencing provider. Based on frequency, clonotypes were placed into dominant, sub-dominant, low or lowest abundance groups, and clonotypes under 0.1% were left out of most analyses. A CDR3 amino acid clonotype was called public if the clonotype appeared in at least two subjects at a cumulative frequency of at least 0.5%. As stored in TCRdb, this immuneACCESS dataset retains in-frame rearrangements with V and J assigned. A fraction of the clones does not appear; measured against another copy, unresolved V genes explain less than half of the discrepancy, and the remainder lacks a known reason. The V and J calls and clone size are taken from that table; D and trimming were inferred from the DNA. The sample yields approximately 40,000 clones; approximately 85% were counted once. The ten largest account for roughly 9.8% of the sample.

This clone turned up a few times. Its antigen specificity is not known. Base qualities are missing; no much larger clone stands one base away. The chain is assembled from TRBV19 and TRBJ1-3, and the D gene may be TRBD1, 6 bases matching. The source is a woman younger than 35 who spontaneously cleared hepatitis C infection. Sequenced input: naive CD8+ T cells from PBMCs. The cell subset or site label for this specimen denotes: sorted total naive CD45RO-negative CD8+ T cells. The CDR3 protein: CATLTGFGNTIYF. The DNA sequence is TGTGCCACCTTAACAGGGTTTGGAAACACCATATATTTT.